This T cell receptor (beta chain) was captured in a study of Graves' ophthalmopathy and Graves' hyperthyroidism. The PBMCs originated from approximately 10 ml of fresh peripheral blood. Beta-chain TCR CDR3 regions were amplified from RNA transcripts. HTBI primers primed a first-round RT-PCR, and a second-round multiplex PCR followed. TCRdb recomputed calls from the multiplex PCR reads with MiXCR, one row per CDR3 protein. The sample includes under 250,000 distinct CDR3 sequences, roughly a fifth of them seen just once. The germline V gene has CDR1 SGHNT and CDR2 YYREEE (reference sequence). V lost 1 base, J lost 1 base, and 23 bases lay in between. The CDR3 contains 19 residues. In its sample, this clonotype was seen many times.

The V and J genes are TRBV5-4 and TRBJ1-1; tentatively, D is TRBD1 (5 bases). The sequencing input was peripheral blood. The receptor comes from a woman aged 45-59 years with Graves' ophthalmopathy. The CDR3 sequence: CASSLRPRRQIGENTEAFF. The CDR3 DNA reads TGTGCCAGCAGCTTGCGCCCCCGCCGACAGATCGGGGAGAACACTGAAGCTTTCTTT. The complete variable domain, with remaining parts taken from reference TRBV5-4 and TRBJ1-1, reads ETGVTQSPTHLIKTRGQQVTLRCSSQSGHNTVSWYQQALGQGPQFIFQYYREEENGRGNFPPRFSGLQFPNYSSELNVNALELDDSALYLCASSLRPRRQIGENTEAFFGQGTRLTVV.